The T cell receptor beta chain under discussion was sequenced for a study of blood T cell repertoires in COVID-19. From germline, CDR1 is MDHEN and CDR2 SYDVKM. The CDR3 has 15 residues. The trim removed 3 bases at V and 0 bases at J, leaving 2 bases unmatched. Study processing details: The assay estimated nucleated cells by amplifying reference gene primers. Sequenced by immunoSEQ multiplex PCR; TCRdb stores in-frame clones only, minus some. That table furnishes V, J and clone size, whereas the DNA furnished D and trimming. The sample lists 180,000 or so clones, approximately 85% occurring once. The TCR originated in a woman aged 55-70 years with acute or convalescent COVID-19. The sequenced material came from peripheral blood. The V and J genes are TRBV28 and TRBJ2-1, with TRBD2 matching 7 bases. As DNA, the CDR3 is TGTGCCAGCAGTTTCGGGGGGAACTCCTACAATGAGCAGTTCTTC. Amino acids: CASSFGGNSYNEQFF. The entire variable domain, with the rest obtained from reference TRBV28 and TRBJ2-1, is as follows: DVKVTQSSRYLVKRTGEKVFLECVQDMDHENMFWYRQDPGLGLRLIYFSYDVKMKEKGDIPEGYSVSREKKERFSLILESASTNQTSMYLCASSFGGNSYNEQFFGPGTRLTVL.